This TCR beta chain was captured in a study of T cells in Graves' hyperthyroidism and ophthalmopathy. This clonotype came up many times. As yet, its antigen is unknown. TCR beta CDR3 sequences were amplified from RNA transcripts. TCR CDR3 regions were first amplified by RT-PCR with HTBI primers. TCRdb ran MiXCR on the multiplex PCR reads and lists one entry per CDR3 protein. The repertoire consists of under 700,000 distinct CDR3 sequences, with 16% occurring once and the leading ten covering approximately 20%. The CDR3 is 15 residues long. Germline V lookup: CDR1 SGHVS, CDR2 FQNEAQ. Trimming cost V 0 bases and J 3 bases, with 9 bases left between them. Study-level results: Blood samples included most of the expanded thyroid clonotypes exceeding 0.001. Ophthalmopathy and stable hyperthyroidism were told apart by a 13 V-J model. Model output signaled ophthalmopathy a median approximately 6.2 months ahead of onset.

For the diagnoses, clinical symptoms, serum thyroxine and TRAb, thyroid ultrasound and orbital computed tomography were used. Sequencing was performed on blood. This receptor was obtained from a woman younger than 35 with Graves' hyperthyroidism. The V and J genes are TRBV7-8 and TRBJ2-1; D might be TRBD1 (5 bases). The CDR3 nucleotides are TGTGCCAGCAGCTTAGCGGGCAGGGTCTACAATGAGCAGTTCTTC. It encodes CASSLAGRVYNEQFF.